The clone carrying this T cell receptor (beta chain) was seen at least ten times. What it binds is unknown. The data were obtained in a study of Graves' ophthalmopathy and Graves' hyperthyroidism. Study outcomes and limitations: Blood contained most expanded thyroid clonotypes exceeding 0.001 frequency.

RNA transcripts yielded amplified TCR beta CDR3 regions. HTBI primers served in a first-round RT-PCR, which a second-round multiplex PCR followed. MiXCR, applied by TCRdb to the multiplex PCR reads, yields one record per CDR3 protein. The sample shows around 590,000 distinct CDR3 sequences, less than 45% of them seen only once. With 7 bases clipped from V and 3 bases from J, the junction kept 8 bases outside the gene matches. This CDR3 region has 14 residues. CDR1 and CDR2 from the germline V gene are LNHDA and SQIVND (reference sequence). People with hyperthyroidism were aged 18 to 65 and newly diagnosed, under 2 months' duration.

This TCR was sampled from an adult man with Graves' hyperthyroidism. The chain has TRBV19 and TRBJ2-7, with 8 bases matching TRBD2. Source material: peripheral blood or thyroid tissue (not recorded which). The CDR3 DNA sequence: TGTGCCAGTAAAGGACTAGCCGACGACTACGAGCAGTACTTC. Translating gives CASKGLADDYEQYF.